Listed below are T cell receptor beta chains from one sample, sequenced in a study of cytomegalovirus exposure and HLA in healthy donors. Assay: immunoSEQ multiplex PCR; the TCRdb copy retains only in-frame clones and omits some. The sample includes some 83,000 clones, approximately 94% seen only once; the top ten take 2.5% to 4%. Specimen: PBMCs. The receptors come from a woman aged 18-35 years in good health and CMV-seropositive. CDR3s leave out the opening cysteine and the closing phenylalanine or tryptophan.

>TRBV29-1
SVEEGGYEQY
>TRBV15
ATSRDIAGGALGFGQY
>TRBV28
ASSFLGTSGEAGEQF
>TRBV5-1
ASSLVPGLGEREQY
>TRBV6-6
ASRSGGYEQY
>TRBV6-1
ASSRRDSEQF
>TRBV16
ASSEMPEAF
>TRBV19
ASSQGSRTNEKLF
>TRBV5-1
ASSARLAGDTGELF
>TRBV5-1
ASTPGGNTGELF
>TRBV2
ASRQGRAIQY
>TRBV5-6
ASSLVEGGNTEAF
>TRBV7-9
ASSSGTGNTIY
>TRBV7-2
ASSPGQGPPDTQY
>TRBV13
ASSSAGTEAF
>TRBV7-2
ASSLMAGVYEQY
>TRBV11-1
ASSLGRMNTEAF
>TRBV7-3
ASSFDRTYEQY
>TRBV2
ASQLAGGQETQY
>TRBV19
ASSSRAPPQGNEQY
>TRBV5-6
ASRTTGIAKNIQY
>TRBV7-2
ASSLVTGTGGDEQF
>TRBV28
ASSLPGLASYEQF
>TRBV27
ASSLGGVGTYEQY
>TRBV30
AWSVRDTEAF
>TRBV7-6
ASSITPNSYEQY
>TRBV10-3
AISERRGDTDTQY
>TRBV11-3
ASSKYDRGGVNTEAF
>TRBV4-3
ASSPEPGIGYT
>TRBV4-1
ASSQNLRGRETQY
>TRBV25-1
ASTLTGGRSPLH
>TRBV5-1
ASSLTSGAPSTDTQY
>TRBV6-4
ASSAFGFGANEKLF
>TRBV18
ASSPGLAGVGDTQY
>TRBV2
ASSDRGPFEAF
>TRBV9
ASSRRGGTDTQY
>TRBV6-6
ATRGPASGRSYEQY
>TRBV7-2
ASSLSGPRGPDTQY
>TRBV5-1
ASSLAPGSGNTIY
>TRBV4-1
ASSPLYPPGQPPNEQF
>TRBV19
ASSIGRGTEAF
>TRBV2
ASSLLGEAF
>TRBV4-3
ASSQGTLGGEKLF
>TRBV4-2
ASSQGILAGGSSGANVLT
>TRBV6-5
ASSYSEDPNTEAF
>TRBV11-3
ASSSAPEGTVSDTQY
>TRBV7-2
ASSLETRQETQY